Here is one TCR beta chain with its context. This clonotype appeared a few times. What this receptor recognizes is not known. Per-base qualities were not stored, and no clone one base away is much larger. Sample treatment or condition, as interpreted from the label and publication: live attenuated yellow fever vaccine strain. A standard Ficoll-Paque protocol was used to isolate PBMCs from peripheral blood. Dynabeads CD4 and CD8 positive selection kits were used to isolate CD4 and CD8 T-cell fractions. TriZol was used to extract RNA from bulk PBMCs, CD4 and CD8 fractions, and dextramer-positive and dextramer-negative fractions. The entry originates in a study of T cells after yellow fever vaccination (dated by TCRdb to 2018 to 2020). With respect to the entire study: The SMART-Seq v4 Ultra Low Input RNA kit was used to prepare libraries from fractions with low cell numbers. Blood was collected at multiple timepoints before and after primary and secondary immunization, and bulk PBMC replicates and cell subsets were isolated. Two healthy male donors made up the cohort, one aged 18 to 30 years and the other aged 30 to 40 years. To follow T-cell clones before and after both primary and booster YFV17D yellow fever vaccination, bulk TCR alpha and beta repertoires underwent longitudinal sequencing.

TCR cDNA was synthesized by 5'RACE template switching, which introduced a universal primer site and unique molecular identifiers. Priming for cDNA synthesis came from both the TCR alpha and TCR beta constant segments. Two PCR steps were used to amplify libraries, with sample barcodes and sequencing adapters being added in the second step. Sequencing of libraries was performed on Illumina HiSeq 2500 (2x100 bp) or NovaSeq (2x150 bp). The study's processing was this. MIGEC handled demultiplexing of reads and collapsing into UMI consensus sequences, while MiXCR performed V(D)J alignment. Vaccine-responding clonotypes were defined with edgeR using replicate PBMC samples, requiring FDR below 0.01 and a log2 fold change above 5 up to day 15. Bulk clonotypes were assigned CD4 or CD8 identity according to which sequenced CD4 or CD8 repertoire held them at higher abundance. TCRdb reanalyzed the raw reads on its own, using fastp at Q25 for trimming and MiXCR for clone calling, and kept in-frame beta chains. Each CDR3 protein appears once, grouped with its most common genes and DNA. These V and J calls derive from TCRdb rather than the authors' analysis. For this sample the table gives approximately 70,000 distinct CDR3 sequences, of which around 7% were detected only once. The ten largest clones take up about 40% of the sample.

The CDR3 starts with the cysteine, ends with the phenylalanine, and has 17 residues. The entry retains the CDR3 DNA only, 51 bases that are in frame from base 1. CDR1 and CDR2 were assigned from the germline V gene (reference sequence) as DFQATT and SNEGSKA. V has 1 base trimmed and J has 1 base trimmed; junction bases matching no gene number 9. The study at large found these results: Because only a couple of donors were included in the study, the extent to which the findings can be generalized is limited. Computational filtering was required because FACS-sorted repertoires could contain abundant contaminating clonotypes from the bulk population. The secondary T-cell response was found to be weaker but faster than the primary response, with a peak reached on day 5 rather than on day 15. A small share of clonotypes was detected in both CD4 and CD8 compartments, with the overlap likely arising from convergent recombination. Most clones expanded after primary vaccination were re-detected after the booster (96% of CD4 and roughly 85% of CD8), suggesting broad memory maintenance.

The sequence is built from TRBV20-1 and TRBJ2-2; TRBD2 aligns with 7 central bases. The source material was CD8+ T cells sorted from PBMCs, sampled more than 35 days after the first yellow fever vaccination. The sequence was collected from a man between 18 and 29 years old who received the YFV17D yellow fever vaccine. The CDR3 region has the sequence CSARGYGAGLNTGELFF. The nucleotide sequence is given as TGCAGTGCTAGAGGGTACGGAGCGGGGTTGAACACCGGGGAGCTGTTTTTT.